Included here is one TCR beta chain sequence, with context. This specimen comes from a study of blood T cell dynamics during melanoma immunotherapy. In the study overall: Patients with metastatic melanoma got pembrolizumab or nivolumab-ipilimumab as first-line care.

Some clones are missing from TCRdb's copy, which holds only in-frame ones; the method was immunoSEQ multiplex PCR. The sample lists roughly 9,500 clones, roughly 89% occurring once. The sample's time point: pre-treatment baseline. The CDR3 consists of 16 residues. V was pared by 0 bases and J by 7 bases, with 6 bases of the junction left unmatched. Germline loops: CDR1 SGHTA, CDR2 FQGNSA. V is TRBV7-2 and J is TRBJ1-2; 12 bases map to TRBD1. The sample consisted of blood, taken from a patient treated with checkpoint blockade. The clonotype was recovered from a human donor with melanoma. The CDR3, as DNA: TGTGCCAGCAGCTTAGCCGGGACAGGGGGCAAGGTTGGCTACACCTTC. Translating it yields CASSLAGTGGKVGYTF.